This T cell receptor beta chain originates from a study of blood T cell repertoires in COVID-19. Looking at the study overall: Specimens from acute and convalescent COVID-19 originated in the United States, Italy and Spain. Nucleic acid was either cDNA or gDNA, and it came from T cells, B-cell-depleted T cells, or PBMCs.

In the authors' workflow: Reference gene primer amplification gave estimated nucleated cell counts. Sequencing was performed with immunoSEQ multiplex PCR; in TCRdb, only in-frame clones are kept and a portion is missing. The DNA was the basis for D and trimming; V, J and clone size are from that table. The sample carries roughly 12,000 clones, roughly 76% recorded once. CDR1 and CDR2 from the germline V gene are SGHTA and FQGTGA. V dropped 1 base and J dropped 1 base, with 13 bases sitting between them. The length of the CDR3 is 17 residues. Sample: peripheral blood. This receptor was obtained from a human donor in a cohort sampled during active COVID-19. The chain employs TRBV7-3 and TRBJ2-2; D is possibly TRBD1 (6 bases). As DNA, the CDR3 is TGTGCCAGCAGCTTAATCGGTGGACAGATGAACACCGGGGAGCTGTTTTTT. Amino acid sequence: CASSLIGGQMNTGELFF.